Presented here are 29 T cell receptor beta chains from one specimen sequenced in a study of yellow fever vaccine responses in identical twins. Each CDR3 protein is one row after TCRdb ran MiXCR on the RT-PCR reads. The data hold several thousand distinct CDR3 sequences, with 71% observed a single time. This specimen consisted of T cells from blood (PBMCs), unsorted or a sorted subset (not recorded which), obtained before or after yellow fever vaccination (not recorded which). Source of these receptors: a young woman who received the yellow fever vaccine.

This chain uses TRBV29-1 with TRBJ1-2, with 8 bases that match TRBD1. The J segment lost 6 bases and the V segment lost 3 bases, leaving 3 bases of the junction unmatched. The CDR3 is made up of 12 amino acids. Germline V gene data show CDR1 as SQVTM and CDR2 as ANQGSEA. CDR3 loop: CSVEGQEHGYTF. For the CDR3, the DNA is TGCAGCGTTGAGGGACAGGAGCATGGCTACACCTTC.

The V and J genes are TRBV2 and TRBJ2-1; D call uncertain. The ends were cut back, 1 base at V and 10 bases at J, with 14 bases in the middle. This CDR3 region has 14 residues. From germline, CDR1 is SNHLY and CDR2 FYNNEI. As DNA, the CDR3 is TGTGCCAGCAGTGAAGTAGGAATAGGGTCCGAGCAGTTCTTC. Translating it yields CASSEVGIGSEQFF.

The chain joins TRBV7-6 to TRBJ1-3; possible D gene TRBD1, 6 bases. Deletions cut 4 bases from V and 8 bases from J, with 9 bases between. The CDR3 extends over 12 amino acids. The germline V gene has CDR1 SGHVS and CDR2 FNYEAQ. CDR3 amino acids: CASSSEGDTIYF. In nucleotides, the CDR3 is TGTGCCAGCAGCTCCGAGGGGGACACCATATATTTT.

Here the CDR3 reads CASSQLVSSSYEQYF. CDR3 bases: TGCGCCAGCAGCCAGCTCGTCAGTAGCTCCTACGAGCAGTACTTC. The J gene is TRBJ2-7, the V gene TRBV4-3, with D uncertain. The V end was cut by 3 bases, the J end by 0 bases, with 12 bases between. This CDR3 has 15 amino acids. Germline V lookup: CDR1 LGHNA, CDR2 YSLEER.

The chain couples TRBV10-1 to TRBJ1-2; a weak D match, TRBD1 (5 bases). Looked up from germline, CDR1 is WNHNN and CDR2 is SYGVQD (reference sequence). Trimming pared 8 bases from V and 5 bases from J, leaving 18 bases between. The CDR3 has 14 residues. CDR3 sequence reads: CASPGDGGGYGYTF. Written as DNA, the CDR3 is TGCGCCAGCCCCGGGGACGGAGGAGGTTATGGCTACACCTTC.

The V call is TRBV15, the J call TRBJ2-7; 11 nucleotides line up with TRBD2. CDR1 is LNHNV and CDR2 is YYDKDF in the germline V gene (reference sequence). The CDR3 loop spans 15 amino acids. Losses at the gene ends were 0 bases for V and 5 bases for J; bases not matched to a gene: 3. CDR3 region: CATSRDTSGGDEQYF. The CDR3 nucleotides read TGTGCCACCAGCAGAGATACTAGCGGGGGCGACGAGCAGTACTTC.

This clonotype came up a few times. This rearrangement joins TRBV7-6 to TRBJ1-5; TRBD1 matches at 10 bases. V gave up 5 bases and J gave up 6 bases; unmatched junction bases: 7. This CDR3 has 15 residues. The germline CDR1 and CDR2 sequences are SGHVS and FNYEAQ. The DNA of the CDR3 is TGTGCCAGCAGCCCAGGGACAGGGGTTTTTCAGCCCCAGCATTTT. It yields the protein CASSPGTGVFQPQHF.

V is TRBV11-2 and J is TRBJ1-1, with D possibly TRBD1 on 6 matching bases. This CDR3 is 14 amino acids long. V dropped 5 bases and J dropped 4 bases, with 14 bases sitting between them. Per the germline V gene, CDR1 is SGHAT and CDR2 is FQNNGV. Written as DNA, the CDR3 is TGTGCCAGCAGCCTTCTGGGCAGGGGCACTGAAGCTTTCTTT. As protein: CASSLLGRGTEAFF. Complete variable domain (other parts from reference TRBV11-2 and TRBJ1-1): EAGVAQSPRYKIIEKRQSVAFWCNPISGHATLYWYQQILGQGPKLLIQFQNNGVVDDSQLPKDRFSAERLKGVDSTLKIQPAKLEDSAVYLCASSLLGRGTEAFFGQGTRLTVV.

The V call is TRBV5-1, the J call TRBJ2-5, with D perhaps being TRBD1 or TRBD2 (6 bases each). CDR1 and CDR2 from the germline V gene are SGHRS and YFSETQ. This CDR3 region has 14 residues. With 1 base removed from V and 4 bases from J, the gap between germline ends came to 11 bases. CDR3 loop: CASSLRGQGETQYF. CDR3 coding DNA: TGCGCCAGCAGCTTGCGGGGGCAAGGAGAGACCCAGTACTTC.

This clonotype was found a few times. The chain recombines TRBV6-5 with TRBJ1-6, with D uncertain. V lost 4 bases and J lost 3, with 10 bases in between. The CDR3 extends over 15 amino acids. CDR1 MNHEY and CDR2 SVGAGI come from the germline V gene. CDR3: CASSSSSFYNSPLHF. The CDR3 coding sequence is TGTGCCAGCAGTTCTTCATCTTTCTATAATTCACCCCTCCACTTT.

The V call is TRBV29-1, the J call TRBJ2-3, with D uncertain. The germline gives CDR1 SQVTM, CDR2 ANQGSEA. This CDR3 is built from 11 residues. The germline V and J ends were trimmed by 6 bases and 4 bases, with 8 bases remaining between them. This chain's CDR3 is CSVSLPDTQYF. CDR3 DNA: TGCAGCGTGTCCCTTCCAGATACGCAGTATTTT.

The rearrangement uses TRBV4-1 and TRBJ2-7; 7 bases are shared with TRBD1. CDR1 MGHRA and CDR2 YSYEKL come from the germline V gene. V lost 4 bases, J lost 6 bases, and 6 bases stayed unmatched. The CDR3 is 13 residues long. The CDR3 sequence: CASSPRQGPEQYF. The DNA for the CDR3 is TGCGCCAGCAGCCCCCGACAGGGCCCCGAGCAGTACTTC.

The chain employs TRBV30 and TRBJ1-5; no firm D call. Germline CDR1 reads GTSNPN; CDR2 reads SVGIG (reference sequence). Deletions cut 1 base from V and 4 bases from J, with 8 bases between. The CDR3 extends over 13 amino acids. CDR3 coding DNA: TGTGCCTGGAGTGGATGGGAGAATCAGCCCCAGCATTTT. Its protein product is CAWSGWENQPQHF.

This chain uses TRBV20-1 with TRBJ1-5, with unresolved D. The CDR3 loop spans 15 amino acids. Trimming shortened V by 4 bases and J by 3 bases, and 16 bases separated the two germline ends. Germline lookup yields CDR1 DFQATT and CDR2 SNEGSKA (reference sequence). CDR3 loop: CSAIRATGANQPQHF. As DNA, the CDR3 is TGCAGTGCTATAAGGGCTACGGGAGCCAATCAGCCCCAGCATTTT.

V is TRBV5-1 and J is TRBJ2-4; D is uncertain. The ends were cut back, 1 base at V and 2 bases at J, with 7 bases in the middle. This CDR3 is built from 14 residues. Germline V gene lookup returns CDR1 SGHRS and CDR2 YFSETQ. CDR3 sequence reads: CASSLTRPKNIQYF. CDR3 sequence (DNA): TGCGCCAGCAGCTTGACGAGGCCCAAAAACATTCAGTACTTC.

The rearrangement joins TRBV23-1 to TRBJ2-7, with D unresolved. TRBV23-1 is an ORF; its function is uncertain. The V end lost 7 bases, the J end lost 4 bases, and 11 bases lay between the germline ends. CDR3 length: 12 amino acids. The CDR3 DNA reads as TGCGCCAGCACTGCGACGGAGTACGAGCAGTACTTC. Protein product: CASTATEYEQYF.

The CDR3, as DNA: TGTGCCAGCAGTTATCAACAGGGGGCGCTTCCTGGGCAGCCCCAGCATTTT. Translation: CASSYQQGALPGQPQHF. The chain recombines TRBV6-2 or TRBV6-3 with TRBJ1-5, with TRBD1 identical over 9 bases. Germline CDR1 is MNHEY and CDR2 is SVGEGT. The CDR3 has 17 residues. The V gene end was trimmed by 3 bases and the J gene end by 7 bases; junction bases not matched to a gene: 13.

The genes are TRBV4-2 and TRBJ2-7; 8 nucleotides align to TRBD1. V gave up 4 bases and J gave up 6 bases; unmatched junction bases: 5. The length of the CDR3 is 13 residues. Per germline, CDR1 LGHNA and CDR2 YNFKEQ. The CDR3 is CASSLLGQGEQYF. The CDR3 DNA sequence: TGTGCCAGCAGCCTACTTGGACAGGGCGAGCAGTACTTC.

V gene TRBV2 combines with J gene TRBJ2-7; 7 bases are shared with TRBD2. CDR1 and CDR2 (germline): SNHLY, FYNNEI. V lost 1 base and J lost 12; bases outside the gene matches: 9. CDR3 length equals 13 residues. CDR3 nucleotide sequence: TGTGCCAGCAGTGAAGGCCGCGGGGGAACTTGGTACTTC. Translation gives CASSEGRGGTWYF.

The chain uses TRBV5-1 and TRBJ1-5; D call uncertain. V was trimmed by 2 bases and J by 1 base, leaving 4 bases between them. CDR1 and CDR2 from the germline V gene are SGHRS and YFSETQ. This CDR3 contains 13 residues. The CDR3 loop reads CASSLNSNQPQHF. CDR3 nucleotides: TGCGCCAGCAGCTTAAACAGCAATCAGCCCCAGCATTTT.

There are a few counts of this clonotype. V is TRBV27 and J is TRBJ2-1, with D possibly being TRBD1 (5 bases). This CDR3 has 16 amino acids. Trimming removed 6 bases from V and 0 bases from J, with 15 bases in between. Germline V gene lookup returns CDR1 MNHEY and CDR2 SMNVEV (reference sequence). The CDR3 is CASSPAGKSSYNEQFF. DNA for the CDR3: TGTGCCAGCAGCCCGGCAGGGAAAAGCTCCTACAATGAGCAGTTCTTC.

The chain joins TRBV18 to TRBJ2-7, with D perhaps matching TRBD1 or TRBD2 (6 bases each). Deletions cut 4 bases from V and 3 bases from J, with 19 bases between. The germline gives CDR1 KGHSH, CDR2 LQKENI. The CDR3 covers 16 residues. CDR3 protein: CASSLKQGGAGYEQYF. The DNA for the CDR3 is TGTGCCAGCTCACTGAAACAGGGAGGCGCCGGCTACGAGCAGTACTTC. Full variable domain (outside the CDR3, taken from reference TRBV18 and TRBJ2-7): NAGVMQNPRHLVRRRGQEARLRCSPMKGHSHVYWYRQLPEEGLKFMVYLQKENIIDESGMPKERFSAEFPKEGPSILRIQQVVRGDSAAYFCASSLKQGGAGYEQYFGPGTRLTVT.

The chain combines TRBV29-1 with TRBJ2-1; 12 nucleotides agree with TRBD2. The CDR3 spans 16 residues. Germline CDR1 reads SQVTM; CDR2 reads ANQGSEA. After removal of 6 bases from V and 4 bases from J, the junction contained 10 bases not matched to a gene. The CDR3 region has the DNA TGCAGCGTCCAGACTAGCGGGGGCTCTTTGTACAATGAGCAGTTCTTC. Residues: CSVQTSGGSLYNEQFF.

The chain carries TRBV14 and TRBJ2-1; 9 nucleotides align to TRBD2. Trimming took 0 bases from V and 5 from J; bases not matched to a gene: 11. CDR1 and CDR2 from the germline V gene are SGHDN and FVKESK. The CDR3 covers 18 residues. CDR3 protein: CASSQDLAGGPGNNEQFF. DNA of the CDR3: TGTGCCAGCAGCCAAGATCTTGCGGGAGGGCCTGGTAACAATGAGCAGTTCTTC.

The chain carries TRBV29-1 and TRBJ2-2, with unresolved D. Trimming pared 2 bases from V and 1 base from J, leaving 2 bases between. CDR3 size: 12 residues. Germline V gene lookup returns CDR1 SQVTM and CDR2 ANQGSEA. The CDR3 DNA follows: TGCAGCGTTGAACAGAACACCGGGGAGCTGTTTTTT. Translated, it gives CSVEQNTGELFF.

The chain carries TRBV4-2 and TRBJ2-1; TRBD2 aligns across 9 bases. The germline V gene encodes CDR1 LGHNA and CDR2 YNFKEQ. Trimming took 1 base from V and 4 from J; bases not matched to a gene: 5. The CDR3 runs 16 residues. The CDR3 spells CASSQAQTSGYNEQFF. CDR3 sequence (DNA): TGTGCCAGCAGCCAAGCTCAGACTAGCGGTTACAATGAGCAGTTCTTC.

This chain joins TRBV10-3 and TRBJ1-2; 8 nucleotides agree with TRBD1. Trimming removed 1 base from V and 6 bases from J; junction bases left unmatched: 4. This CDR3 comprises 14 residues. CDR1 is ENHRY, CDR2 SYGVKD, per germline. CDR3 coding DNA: TGTGCCATCAGTGAGTGGGGACAGGAGAATGGCTACACCTTC. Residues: CAISEWGQENGYTF.

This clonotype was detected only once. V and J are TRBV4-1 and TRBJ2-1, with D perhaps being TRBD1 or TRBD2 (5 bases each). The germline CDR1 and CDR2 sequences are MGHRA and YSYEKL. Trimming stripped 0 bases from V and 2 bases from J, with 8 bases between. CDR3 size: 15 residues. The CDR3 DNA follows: TGCGCCAGCAGCCAAGATGGGGGACCCTACAATGAGCAGTTCTTC. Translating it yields CASSQDGGPYNEQFF.

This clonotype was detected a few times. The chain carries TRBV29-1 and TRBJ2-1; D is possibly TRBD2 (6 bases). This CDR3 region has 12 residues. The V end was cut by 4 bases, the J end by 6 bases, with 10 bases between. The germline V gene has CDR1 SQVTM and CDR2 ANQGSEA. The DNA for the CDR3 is TGCAGCGTTGCTAGCGAGGGCAATGAGCAGTTCTTC. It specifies CSVASEGNEQFF.